The 12 T cell receptor beta chains reported below all come from one sample, sequenced in a study of CD8+CD57+ T cells in acquired aplastic anemia (dated by TCRdb to the late 2010s). Sequenced using an Illumina HiSeq 2000. Profiling of TCR beta VDJ combinations and CDR3 sequences used genomic DNA as the template. TCRdb applied fastp at Q25 and MiXCR to the public reads, then kept only in-frame beta chains. Records with the same CDR3 protein are collapsed into one entry carrying the most frequent genes and DNA. In this sample the table shows about 170,000 distinct CDR3 sequences, roughly 63% of which occur a single time. The ten largest clonotypes hold roughly 42% of the sample. Sequenced material: sorted CD4+, CD8+, or CD8+CD57+ T cells (not recorded which) from PBMCs. The receptors come from a human donor in good health.

CDR3 loop: CASKGLLYEQYF. In nucleotides, the CDR3 is TGTGCCAGTAAGGGACTCCTCTACGAGCAGTACTTC. The V gene is TRBV7-8, the J gene TRBJ2-7, with a tentative D call TRBD2 (6 bases). Germline V CDR1 and CDR2: SGHVS, FQNEAQ. The CDR3 runs 12 residues. The V end was cut by 9 bases, the J end by 3 bases, with 12 bases between. The full variable domain, rest sourced from reference TRBV7-8 and TRBJ2-7, is GAGVSQSPRYKVAKRGQDVALRCDPISGHVSLFWYQQALGQGPEFLTYFQNEAQLDKSGLPSDRFFAERPEGSVSTLKIQRTQQEDSAVYLCASKGLLYEQYFGPGTRLTVT.

This chain joins TRBV30 and TRBJ1-6, with a possible D match to TRBD1 (5 bases). Trimming shortened V by 4 bases and J by 7 bases, and 11 bases separated the two germline ends. Germline V CDR1 and CDR2: GTSNPN, SVGIG (reference sequence). The length of the CDR3 is 13 residues. DNA of the CDR3: TGTGCCTGGAATCAGGGATTCAATTCACCCCTCCACTTT. Its translation is CAWNQGFNSPLHF. Full variable domain (missing parts from reference TRBV30 and TRBJ1-6): SQTIHQWPATLVQPVGSPLSLECTVEGTSNPNLYWYRQAAGRGLQLLFYSVGIGQISSEVPQNLSASRPQDRQFILSSKKLLLSDSGFYLCAWNQGFNSPLHFGNGTRLTVT.

The V gene is TRBV2, the J gene TRBJ2-7; TRBD1 is a possible D gene (6 bases). The CDR3 loop spans 13 amino acids. Germline V gene data show CDR1 as SNHLY and CDR2 as FYNNEI. Trimming stripped 6 bases from V and 0 bases from J, with 9 bases between. CDR3 nucleotide sequence: TGTGCCAGCAGGGAGGACAGCTCCTACGAGCAGTACTTC. This gives the protein CASREDSSYEQYF.

The sample holds one count of this clonotype. The V call is TRBV9, the J call TRBJ2-7, with D possibly being TRBD1 (6 bases). Germline lookup yields CDR1 SGDLS and CDR2 YYNGEE. Trimming removed 1 base at V and 2 bases at J, with 13 bases between. The length of the CDR3 is 15 residues. The CDR3 reads CASSVTAGTTYEQYF. The CDR3 DNA reads TGTGCCAGCAGCGTAACAGCCGGGACAACCTACGAGCAGTACTTC.

This clonotype was detected a few times. The chain joins TRBV20-1 to TRBJ1-1; D remains ambiguous. CDR3 length: 12 amino acids. Germline V CDR1 and CDR2: DFQATT, SNEGSKA (reference sequence). V was cut by 3 bases and J by 5 bases, with 10 bases left in between. The CDR3 region is CSASPGWTEAFF. The CDR3 DNA reads as TGCAGTGCTAGCCCTGGTTGGACTGAAGCTTTCTTT.

The V call is TRBV5-1, the J call TRBJ2-1; no clear D gene. V lost 0 bases and J lost 6, with 10 bases in between. Germline V gene sequence: CDR1 SGHRS, CDR2 YFSETQ. The CDR3 is 14 residues long. The chain's CDR3 is CASSLGHGRNEQFF. CDR3 nucleotides: TGCGCCAGCAGCTTGGGCCACGGTCGCAATGAGCAGTTCTTC.

This rearrangement joins TRBV24-1 to TRBJ2-1; 7 nucleotides agree with TRBD2. Germline V gene data show CDR1 as KGHDR and CDR2 as SFDVKD. The V segment lost 9 bases and the J segment 15 bases; nucleotides outside the gene matches: 19. The CDR3 is 14 amino acids. The DNA for the CDR3 is TGTGCCACCCAGAGCGGGGACGGGGGGTTTGTGTTGTTCTTC. Translating it yields CATQSGDGGFVLFF.

In this sample, this clonotype turned up many times. The rearrangement uses TRBV24-1 and TRBJ2-7, with D possibly TRBD1 on 5 matching bases. The V end was cut by 10 bases, the J end by 5 bases, with 14 bases between. Germline CDR1 and CDR2: KGHDR and SFDVKD. This CDR3 is 12 amino acids long. The CDR3 loop reads CATSSGFNEQYF. In nucleotides, the CDR3 is TGTGCCACAAGTTCAGGGTTCAACGAGCAGTACTTC.

This clonotype was observed a few times. V usage is TRBV12-5 and J usage is TRBJ2-7; D remains ambiguous. Per the germline V gene, CDR1 is LGHNT and CDR2 is FRNRAP. The CDR3 has 14 residues. The CDR3 protein is CASSYRVSSYEQYF. The CDR3 DNA follows: TGTGCCAGCAGCTACAGAGTAAGCTCCTACGAGCAGTACTTC.

The V gene is TRBV9, the J gene TRBJ1-6; the D is unclear. Trimming removed 0 bases from V and 13 bases from J, with 11 bases in between. CDR1 and CDR2 from the germline V gene are SGDLS and YYNGEE. The length of the CDR3 is 13 residues. The CDR3 bases are TGTGCCAGCAGCGTAGGAGGCATTAATCCCCTCCACTTT. It encodes CASSVGGINPLHF.

This rearrangement joins TRBV19 to TRBJ1-3; D is undetermined. Germline loops: CDR1 LNHDA, CDR2 SQIVND (reference sequence). The CDR3 extends over 15 amino acids. V gave up 1 base and J gave up 0 bases, with 7 bases separating them. CDR3 DNA: TGTGCCAGTAGTATAGGACAAAACTCTGGAAACACCATATATTTT. It encodes CASSIGQNSGNTIYF.

The V and J genes are TRBV10-3 and TRBJ2-2; TRBD2 might be the D (5 bases). The V end lost 11 bases, the J end lost 4 bases, and 14 bases lay between the germline ends. In germline, CDR1 is ENHRY, CDR2 SYGVKD. This CDR3 has 13 residues. The CDR3 region has the DNA TGTGCCTCTACGGAGGACTTCACCGGGGAGCTGTTTTTT. Translated, it gives CASTEDFTGELFF.